What follows are 5 T cell receptor beta chains derived from one specimen sequenced in a study of CD8 T cells in Susac syndrome. Random hexamers served to reverse transcribe roughly 0.5 to 1 ug RNA. TCRdb called the immunoSEQ multiplex PCR reads again in MiXCR, with one record for every CDR3 protein. The sample has 250,000 or so distinct CDR3 sequences; around 95% are singletons. Input material: CD4+ T cells from PBMCs. The receptor source for this set is a human donor with multiple sclerosis.

This rearrangement joins TRBV2 to TRBJ1-5, with a tentative D call TRBD1 (6 bases). V dropped 6 bases and J dropped 3 bases, with 18 bases sitting between them. Germline V gives CDR1 SNHLY, CDR2 FYNNEI. The CDR3 runs to 16 residues. The CDR3 protein is CASRVGGSLNNQPQHF. The CDR3 nucleotides are TGTGCCAGCAGGGTTGGGGGCAGTTTGAACAATCAGCCCCAGCATTTT.

The rearrangement links TRBV12-3 or TRBV12-4 to TRBJ2-7; D uncertain. V shed 2 bases and J shed 7 bases, with 9 bases lying between them. The length of the CDR3 is 12 residues. CDR3 sequence: CASSLRQTEQYF. In DNA, the CDR3 is TGTGCCAGCAGTTTACGGCAGACGGAGCAGTACTTC.

The chain couples TRBV4-1 to TRBJ2-7; TRBD1 matches 12 bases. With V trimmed by 4 bases and J by 7 bases, 11 bases remained unmatched. This CDR3 comprises 16 residues. CDR1 MGHRA and CDR2 YSYEKL come from the germline V gene. For the CDR3, the DNA is TGCGCCAGCAGCCGGGATCCGGGACAGGGGGCGGGAGAGCAGTACTTC. The encoded protein is CASSRDPGQGAGEQYF.

The chain has TRBV25-1 and TRBJ1-2, with 8 bases identical to TRBD1. CDR1 is MGHDK and CDR2 is SYGVNS in the germline V gene. Trimming removed 0 bases from V and 1 base from J; junction bases left unmatched: 13. The CDR3 consists of 19 residues. The CDR3 bases are TGTGCCAGCAGTGAATATCCCCCCCGGGACAGGAGTAGTAACTATGGCTACACCTTC. It encodes CASSEYPPRDRSSNYGYTF.

The rearrangement uses TRBV27 and TRBJ2-2; no clear D gene. The CDR3 length is 14 residues. Germline CDR1 MNHEY, CDR2 SMNVEV (reference sequence). Trimming pared 2 bases from V and 2 bases from J, leaving 6 bases between. DNA of the CDR3: TGTGCCAGCAGTTTACAGCTTAACACCGGGGAGCTGTTTTTT. It translates to CASSLQLNTGELFF.